The clone carrying this T cell receptor (beta chain) was recorded a few times. The antigen is not known. This record belongs to a study of human T cells and chemical hapten exposure. Whole-study results and caveats: TCRs at a frequency above 1 in 1000 stayed unchanged with DPC sensitization.

Unique molecular identifiers were attached to individual cDNA molecules within the library. TCRdb re-called the RACE reads with MiXCR, one entry per CDR3 protein. Of roughly 380,000 distinct CDR3 sequences in the sample, roughly 6.3% were seen once. The sample's time point: patch test 2, 6 weeks after DPC sensitization. Documented treatment: therapeutic diphenylcyclopropenone sensitization with weekly scalp DPC. This CDR3 is built from 14 residues. The ends lost 6 bases at V and 0 bases at J; junction bases unmatched: 4. From germline, CDR1 is MNHNY and CDR2 SVGAGI (reference sequence). This sequence originates from a woman aged 18-29 years with alopecia areata. Some clones in this sample may be carry-over from other donors' samples. Sample: whole blood, taken in connection with sensitization to the hapten diphenylcyclopropenone (DPC). The chain combines TRBV6-6 with TRBJ1-1, with 7 bases aligning to TRBD1. The CDR3 here is CASSGQALNTEAFF. CDR3 nucleotide sequence: TGTGCCAGCAGCGGACAGGCCCTGAACACTGAAGCTTTCTTT.